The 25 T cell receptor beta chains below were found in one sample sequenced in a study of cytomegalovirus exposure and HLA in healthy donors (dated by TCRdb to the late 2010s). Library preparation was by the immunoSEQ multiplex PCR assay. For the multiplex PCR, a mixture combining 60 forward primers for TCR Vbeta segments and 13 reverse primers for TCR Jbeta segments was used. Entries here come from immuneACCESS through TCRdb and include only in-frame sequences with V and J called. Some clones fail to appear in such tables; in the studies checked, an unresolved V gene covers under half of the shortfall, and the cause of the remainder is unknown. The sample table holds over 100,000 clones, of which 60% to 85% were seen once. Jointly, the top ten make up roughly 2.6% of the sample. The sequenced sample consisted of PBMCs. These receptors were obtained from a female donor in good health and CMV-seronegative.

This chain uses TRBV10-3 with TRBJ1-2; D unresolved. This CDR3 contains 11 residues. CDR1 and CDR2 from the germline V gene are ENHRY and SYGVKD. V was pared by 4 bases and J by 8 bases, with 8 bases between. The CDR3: CAISAAGGYTF. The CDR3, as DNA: TGTGCCATCAGTGCCGCGGGGGGCTACACCTTC.

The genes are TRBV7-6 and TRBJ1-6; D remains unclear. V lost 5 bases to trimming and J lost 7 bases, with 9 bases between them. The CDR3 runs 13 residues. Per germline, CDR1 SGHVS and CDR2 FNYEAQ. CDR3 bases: TGTGCCAGCAGCCAAGAACAGAATTCACCCCTCCACTTT. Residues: CASSQEQNSPLHF.

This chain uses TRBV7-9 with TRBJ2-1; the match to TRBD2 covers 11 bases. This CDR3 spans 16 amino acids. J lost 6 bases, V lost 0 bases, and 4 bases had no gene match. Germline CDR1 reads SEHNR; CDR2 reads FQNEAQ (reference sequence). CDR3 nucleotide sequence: TGTGCCAGCAGCTTAGCGTTTAGCGGGGGGGCCAATGAGCAGTTCTTC. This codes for CASSLAFSGGANEQFF.

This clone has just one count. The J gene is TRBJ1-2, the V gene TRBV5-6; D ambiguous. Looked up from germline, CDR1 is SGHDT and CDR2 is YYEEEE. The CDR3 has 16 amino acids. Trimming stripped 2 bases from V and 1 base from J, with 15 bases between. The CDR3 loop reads CASSLQTNVVNYGYTF. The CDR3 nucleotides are TGTGCCAGCAGCTTACAAACGAATGTGGTTAACTATGGCTACACCTTC.

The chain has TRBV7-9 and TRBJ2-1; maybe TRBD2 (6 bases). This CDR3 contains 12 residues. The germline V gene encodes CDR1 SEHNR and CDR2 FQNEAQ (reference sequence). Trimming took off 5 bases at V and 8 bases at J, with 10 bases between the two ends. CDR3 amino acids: CASSQDYHEQFF. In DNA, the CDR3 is TGTGCCAGCAGCCAGGACTATCATGAGCAGTTCTTC.

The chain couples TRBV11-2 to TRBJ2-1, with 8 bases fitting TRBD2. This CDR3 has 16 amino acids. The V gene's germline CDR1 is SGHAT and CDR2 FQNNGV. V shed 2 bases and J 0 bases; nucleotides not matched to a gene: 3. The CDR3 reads CASSLIAGGSYNEQFF. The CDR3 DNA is TGTGCCAGCAGCTTAATTGCGGGGGGCTCCTACAATGAGCAGTTCTTC.

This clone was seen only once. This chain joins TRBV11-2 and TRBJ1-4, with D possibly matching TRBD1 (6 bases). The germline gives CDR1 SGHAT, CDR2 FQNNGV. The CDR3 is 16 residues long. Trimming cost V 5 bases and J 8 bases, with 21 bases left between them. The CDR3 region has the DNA TGTGCCAGCAGCCCCGTGTCAGGGGAATTAAGGGAAAAACTGTTTTTT. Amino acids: CASSPVSGELREKLFF.

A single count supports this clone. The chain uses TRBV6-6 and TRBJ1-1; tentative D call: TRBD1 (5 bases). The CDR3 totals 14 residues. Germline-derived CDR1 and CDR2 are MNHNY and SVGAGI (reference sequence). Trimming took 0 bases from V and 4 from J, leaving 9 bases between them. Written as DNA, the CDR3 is TGTGCCAGCAGTTACTCGAATAGGGGCACTGAAGCTTTCTTT. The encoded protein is CASSYSNRGTEAFF.

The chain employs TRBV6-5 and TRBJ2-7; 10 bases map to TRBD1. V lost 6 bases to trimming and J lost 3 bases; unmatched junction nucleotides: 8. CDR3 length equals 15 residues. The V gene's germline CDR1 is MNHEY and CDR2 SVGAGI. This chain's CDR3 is CASSLTGGSDYEQYF. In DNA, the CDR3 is TGTGCCAGCAGCCTGACAGGGGGCAGTGACTACGAGCAGTACTTC.

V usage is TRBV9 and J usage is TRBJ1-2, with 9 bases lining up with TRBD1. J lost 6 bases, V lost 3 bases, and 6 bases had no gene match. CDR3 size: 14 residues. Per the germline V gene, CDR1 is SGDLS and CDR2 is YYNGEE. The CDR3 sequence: CASSARDREHGYTF. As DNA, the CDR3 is TGTGCCAGCAGCGCCCGGGACAGGGAGCATGGCTACACCTTC.

The CDR3 reads CASSQGVGSSGANVLTF. For the CDR3, the DNA is TGTGCCAGCAGCCAAGGAGTGGGGAGCTCTGGGGCCAACGTCCTGACTTTC. This chain connects TRBV7-6 to TRBJ2-6, with D possibly being TRBD2 (5 bases). This CDR3 contains 17 residues. V lost 5 bases, J lost 0 bases, and 14 bases lay in between. The germline CDR1 and CDR2 sequences are SGHVS and FNYEAQ.

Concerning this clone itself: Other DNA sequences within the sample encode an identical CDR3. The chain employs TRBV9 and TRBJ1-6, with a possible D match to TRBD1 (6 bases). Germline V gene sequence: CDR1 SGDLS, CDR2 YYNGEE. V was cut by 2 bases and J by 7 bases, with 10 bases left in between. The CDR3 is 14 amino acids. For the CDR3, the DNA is TGTGCCAGCAGCGTTACAGGGAACAATTCACCCCTCCACTTT. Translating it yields CASSVTGNNSPLHF.

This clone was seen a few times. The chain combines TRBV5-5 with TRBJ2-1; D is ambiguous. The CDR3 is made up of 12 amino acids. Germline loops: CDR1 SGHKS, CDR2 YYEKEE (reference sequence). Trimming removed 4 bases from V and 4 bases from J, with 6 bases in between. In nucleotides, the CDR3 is TGTGCCAGCAGCACAGCTTACAATGAGCAGTTCTTC. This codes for CASSTAYNEQFF.

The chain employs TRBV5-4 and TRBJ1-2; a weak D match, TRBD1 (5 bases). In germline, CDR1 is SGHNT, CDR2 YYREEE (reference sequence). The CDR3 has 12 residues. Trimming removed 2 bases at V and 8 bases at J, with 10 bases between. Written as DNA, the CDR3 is TGTGCCAGCAGCTTCTGGGGGGAAGGCTACACCTTC. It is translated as CASSFWGEGYTF.

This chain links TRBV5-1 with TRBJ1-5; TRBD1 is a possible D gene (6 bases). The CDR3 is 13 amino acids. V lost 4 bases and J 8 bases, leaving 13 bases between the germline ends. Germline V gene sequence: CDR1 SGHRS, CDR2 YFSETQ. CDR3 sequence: CASSLGRGEPQHF. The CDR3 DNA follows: TGCGCCAGCAGCCTCGGGAGGGGGGAGCCCCAGCATTTT.

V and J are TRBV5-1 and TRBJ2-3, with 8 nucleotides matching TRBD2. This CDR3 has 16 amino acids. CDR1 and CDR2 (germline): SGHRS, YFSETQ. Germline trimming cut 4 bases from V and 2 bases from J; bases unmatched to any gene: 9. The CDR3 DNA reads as TGCGCCAGCAGCAGTGCTGGAGCGGGGGTCACAGATACGCAGTATTTT. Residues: CASSSAGAGVTDTQYF.

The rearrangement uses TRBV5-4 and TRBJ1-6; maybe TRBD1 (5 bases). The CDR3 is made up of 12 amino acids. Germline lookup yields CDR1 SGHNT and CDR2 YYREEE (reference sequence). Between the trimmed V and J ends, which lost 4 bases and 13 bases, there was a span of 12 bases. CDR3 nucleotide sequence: TGTGCCAGCAGCGTAGACAGTGCGCCCCTCCACTTT. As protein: CASSVDSAPLHF.

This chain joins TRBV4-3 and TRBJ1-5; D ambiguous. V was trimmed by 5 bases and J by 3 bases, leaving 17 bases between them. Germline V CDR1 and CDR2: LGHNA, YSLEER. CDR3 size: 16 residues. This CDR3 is CASSKGNGEPNQPQHF. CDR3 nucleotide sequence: TGCGCCAGCAGCAAAGGGAACGGGGAACCCAATCAGCCCCAGCATTTT.

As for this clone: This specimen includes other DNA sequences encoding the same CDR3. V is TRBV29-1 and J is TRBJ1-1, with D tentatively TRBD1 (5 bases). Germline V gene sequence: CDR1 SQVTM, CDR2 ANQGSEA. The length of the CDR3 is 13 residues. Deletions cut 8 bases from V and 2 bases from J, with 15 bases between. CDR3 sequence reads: CSSAGGKNTEAFF. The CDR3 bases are TGCAGCTCCGCGGGGGGTAAAAACACTGAAGCTTTCTTT.

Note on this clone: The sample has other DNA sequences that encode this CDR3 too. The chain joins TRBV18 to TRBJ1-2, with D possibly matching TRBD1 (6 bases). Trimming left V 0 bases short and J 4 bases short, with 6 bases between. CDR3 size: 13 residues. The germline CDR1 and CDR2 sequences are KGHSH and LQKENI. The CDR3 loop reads CASSPPGAYGYTF. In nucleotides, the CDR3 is TGTGCCAGCTCACCACCGGGGGCCTATGGCTACACCTTC. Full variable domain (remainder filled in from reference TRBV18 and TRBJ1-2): NAGVMQNPRHLVRRRGQEARLRCSPMKGHSHVYWYRQLPEEGLKFMVYLQKENIIDESGMPKERFSAEFPKEGPSILRIQQVVRGDSAAYFCASSPPGAYGYTFGSGTRLTVV.

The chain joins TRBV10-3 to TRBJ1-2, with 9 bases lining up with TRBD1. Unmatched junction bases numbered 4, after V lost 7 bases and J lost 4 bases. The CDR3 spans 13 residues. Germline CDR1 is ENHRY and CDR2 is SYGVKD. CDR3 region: CAITDRGIYGYTF. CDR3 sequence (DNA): TGTGCCATCACCGACAGGGGGATCTATGGCTACACCTTC.

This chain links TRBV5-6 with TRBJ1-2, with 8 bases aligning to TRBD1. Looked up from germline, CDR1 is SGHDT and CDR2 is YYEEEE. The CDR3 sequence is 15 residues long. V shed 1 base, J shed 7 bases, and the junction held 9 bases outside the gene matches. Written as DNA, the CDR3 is TGTGCCAGCAGCTTGCCGGCAGGGGGCGCAGCTGGCTACACCTTC. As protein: CASSLPAGGAAGYTF.

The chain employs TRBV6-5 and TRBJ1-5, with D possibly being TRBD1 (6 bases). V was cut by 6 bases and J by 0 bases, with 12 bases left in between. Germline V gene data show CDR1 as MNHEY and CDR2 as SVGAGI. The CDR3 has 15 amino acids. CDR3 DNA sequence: TGTGCCAGCAGCCCAGGACAGATTAGCAATCAGCCCCAGCATTTT. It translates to CASSPGQISNQPQHF.

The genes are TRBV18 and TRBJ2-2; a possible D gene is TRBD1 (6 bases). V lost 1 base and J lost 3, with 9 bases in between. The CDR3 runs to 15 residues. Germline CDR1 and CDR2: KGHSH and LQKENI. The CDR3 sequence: CASSPLGQHTGELFF. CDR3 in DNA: TGTGCCAGCTCACCACTAGGACAGCACACCGGGGAGCTGTTTTTT.

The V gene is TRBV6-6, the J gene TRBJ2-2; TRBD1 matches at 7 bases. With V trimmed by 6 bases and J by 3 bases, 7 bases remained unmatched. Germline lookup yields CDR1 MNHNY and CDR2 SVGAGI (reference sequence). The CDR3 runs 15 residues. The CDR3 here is CASSLTGTDTGELFF. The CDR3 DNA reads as TGTGCCAGCAGCCTGACAGGGACCGACACCGGGGAGCTGTTTTTT.